This T cell receptor beta chain was captured by sequencing in a study of shared clonotypes between healthy human individuals. The CDR3 is 13 residues long. Concerning this clone: Its specificity is not known.

Naivety among CD8 cells was defined by CD45RO negativity and positive CCR7 selection, thereby excluding terminally differentiated effector memory CD45RA+ cells. Study-wide findings and caveats: Shared clonotypes across all four donors exceeded non-shared ones in generation probability.

Deep-level settings were used for running the assay. Tens of thousands of T cell genomes, or about 0.2 ug DNA, went into the sorted-subset replicate PCRs. Only in-frame clones appear in the TCRdb table, and some are missing; sequencing was by immunoSEQ multiplex PCR. The table lists more than 2 million clones, about 95% of them singletons. The receptor was isolated from a young man in good health. The genes are TRBV21-1 and TRBJ1-4. TRBV21-1 is flagged as a pseudogene. Material for sequencing was naive CD8+ T cells sorted from blood. In DNA form, the CDR3 reads TGTGCCAGCACCTCCTCAAGAAATGAAAAACTGTTTTTT. Protein product: CASTSSRNEKLFF.